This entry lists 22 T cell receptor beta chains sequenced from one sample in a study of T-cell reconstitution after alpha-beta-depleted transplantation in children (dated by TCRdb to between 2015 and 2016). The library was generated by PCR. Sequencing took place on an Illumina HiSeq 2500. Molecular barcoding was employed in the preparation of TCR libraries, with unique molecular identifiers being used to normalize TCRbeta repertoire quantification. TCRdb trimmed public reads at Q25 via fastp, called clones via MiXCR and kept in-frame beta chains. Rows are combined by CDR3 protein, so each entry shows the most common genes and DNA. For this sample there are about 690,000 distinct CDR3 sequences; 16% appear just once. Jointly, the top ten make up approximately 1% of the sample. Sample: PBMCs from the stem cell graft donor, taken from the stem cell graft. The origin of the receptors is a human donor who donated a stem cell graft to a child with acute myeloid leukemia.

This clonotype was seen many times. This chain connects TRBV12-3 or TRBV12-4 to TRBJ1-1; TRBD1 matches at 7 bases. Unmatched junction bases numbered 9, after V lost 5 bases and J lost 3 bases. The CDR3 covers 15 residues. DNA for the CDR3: TGTGCCAGCAGTGACAACAGGGGATACGACACTGAAGCTTTCTTT. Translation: CASSDNRGYDTEAFF.

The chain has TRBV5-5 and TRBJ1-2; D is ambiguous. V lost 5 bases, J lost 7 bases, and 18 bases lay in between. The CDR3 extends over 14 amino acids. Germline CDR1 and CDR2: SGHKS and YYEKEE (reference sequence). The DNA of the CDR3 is TGTGCCAGCAGGGTTGAGGACGTCGTAGGTGGCTACACCTTC. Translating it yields CASRVEDVVGGYTF.

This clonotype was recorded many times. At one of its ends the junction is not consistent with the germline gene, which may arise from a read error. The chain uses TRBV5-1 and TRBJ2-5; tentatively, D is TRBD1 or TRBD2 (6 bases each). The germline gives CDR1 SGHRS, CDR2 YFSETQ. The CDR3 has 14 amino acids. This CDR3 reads CASSLGGTQETQYF. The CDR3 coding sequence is TGTGCCAGCAGCTTAGGGGGGACTCAAGAGACCCAGTACTTC. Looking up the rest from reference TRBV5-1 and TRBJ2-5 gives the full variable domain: KAGVTQTPRYLIKTRGQQVTLSCSPISGHRSVSWYQQTPGQGLQFLFEYFSETQRNKGNFPGRFSGRQFSNSRSEMNVSTLELGDSALYLCASSLGGTQETQYFGPGTRLLVL.

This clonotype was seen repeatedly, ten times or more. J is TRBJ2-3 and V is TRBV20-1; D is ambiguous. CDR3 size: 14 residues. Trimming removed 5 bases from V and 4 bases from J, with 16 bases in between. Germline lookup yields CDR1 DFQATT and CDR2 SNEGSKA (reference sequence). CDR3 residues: CSALTGALADTQYF. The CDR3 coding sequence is TGCAGTGCTCTCACCGGCGCGCTGGCAGATACGCAGTATTTT.

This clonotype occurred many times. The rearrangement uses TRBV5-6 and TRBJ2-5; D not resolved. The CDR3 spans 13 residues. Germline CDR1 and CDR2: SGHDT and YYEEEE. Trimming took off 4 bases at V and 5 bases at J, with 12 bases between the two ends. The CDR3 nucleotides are TGTGCCAGCAGCCCCAGGTCGGCGGAGACCCAGTACTTC. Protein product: CASSPRSAETQYF.

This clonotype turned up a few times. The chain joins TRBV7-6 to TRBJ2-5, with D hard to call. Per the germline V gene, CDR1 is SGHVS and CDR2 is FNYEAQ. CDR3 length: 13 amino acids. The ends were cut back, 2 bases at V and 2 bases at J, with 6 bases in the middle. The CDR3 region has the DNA TGTGCCAGCAGCTTATTCCCGCAAGAGACCCAGTACTTC. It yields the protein CASSLFPQETQYF.

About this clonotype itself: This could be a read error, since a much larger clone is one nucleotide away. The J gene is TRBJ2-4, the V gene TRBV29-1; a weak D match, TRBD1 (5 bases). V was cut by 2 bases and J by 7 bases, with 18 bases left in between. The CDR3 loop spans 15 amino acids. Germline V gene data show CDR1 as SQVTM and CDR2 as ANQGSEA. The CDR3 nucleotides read TGCAGCGTTGAACCCTCGCAGGGTGGCAATAACATTCAGTACTTC. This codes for CSVEPSQGGNNIQYF.

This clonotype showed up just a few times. CDR3 in DNA: TGCAGTGCTAGGGGACAGTATAGCACCGGGGAGCTGTTTTTT. This translates into CSARGQYSTGELFF. This chain joins TRBV20-1 and TRBJ2-2; 7 bases fit TRBD1. The CDR3 covers 14 residues. The trim removed 3 bases at V and 4 bases at J, leaving 5 bases unmatched. The germline CDR1 and CDR2 sequences are DFQATT and SNEGSKA (reference sequence).

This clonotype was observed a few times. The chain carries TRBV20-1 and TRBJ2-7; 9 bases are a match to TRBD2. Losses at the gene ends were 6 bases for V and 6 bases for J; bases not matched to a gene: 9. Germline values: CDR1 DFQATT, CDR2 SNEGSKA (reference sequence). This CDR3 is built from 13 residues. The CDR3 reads CSALLAGWSEQYF. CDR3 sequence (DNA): TGCAGTGCGCTTCTAGCGGGGTGGAGCGAGCAGTACTTC.

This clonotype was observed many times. CDR3 nucleotide sequence: TGCAGTGCAGAGACGGGACTCGATAACAATGAGCAGTTCTTC. It encodes CSAETGLDNNEQFF. The rearrangement uses TRBV20-1 and TRBJ2-1, with a possible D match to TRBD2 (6 bases). Trimming stripped 6 bases from V and 5 bases from J, with 17 bases between. This CDR3 region has 14 residues. Germline values: CDR1 DFQATT, CDR2 SNEGSKA (reference sequence).

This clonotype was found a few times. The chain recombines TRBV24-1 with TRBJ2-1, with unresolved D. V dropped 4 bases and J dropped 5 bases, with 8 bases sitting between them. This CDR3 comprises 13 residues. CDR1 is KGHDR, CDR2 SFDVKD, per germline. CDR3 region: CATSESRHNEQFF. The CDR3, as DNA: TGTGCCACCAGTGAGTCCCGGCACAATGAGCAGTTCTTC.

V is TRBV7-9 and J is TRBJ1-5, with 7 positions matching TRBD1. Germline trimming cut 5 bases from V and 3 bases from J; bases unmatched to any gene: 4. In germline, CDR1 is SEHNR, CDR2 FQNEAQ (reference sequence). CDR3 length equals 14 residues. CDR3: CASSQGGNNQPQHF. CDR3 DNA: TGTGCCAGCAGCCAGGGGGGAAACAATCAGCCCCAGCATTTT.

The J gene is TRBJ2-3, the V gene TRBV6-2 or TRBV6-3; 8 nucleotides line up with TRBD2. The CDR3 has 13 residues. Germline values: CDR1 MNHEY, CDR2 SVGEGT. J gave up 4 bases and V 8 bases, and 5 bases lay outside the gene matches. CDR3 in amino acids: CASSKRGPDTQYF. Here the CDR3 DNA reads TGTGCCAGCTCGAAGCGGGGGCCAGATACGCAGTATTTT.

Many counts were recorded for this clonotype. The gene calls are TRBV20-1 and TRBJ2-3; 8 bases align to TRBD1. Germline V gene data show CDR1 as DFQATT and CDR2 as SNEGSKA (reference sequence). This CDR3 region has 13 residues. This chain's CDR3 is CRPDRGSTDTQYF. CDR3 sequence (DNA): TGCAGGCCCGACAGGGGAAGCACAGATACGCAGTATTTT.

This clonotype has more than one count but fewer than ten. DNA of the CDR3: TGTGCCAGCAGCAAAGGAAGAGGGGGAGATACGCAGTATTTT. It codes for CASSKGRGGDTQYF. The J gene is TRBJ2-3, the V gene TRBV21-1; the tabulated D call, TRBD1, remains unverified against the DNA. TRBV21-1 is an annotated pseudogene. This CDR3 spans 14 amino acids.

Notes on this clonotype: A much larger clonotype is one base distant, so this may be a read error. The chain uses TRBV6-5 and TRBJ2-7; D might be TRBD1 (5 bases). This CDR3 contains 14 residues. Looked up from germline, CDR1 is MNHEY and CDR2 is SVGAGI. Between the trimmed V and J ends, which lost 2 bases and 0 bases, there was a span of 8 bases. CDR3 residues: CASSYDSSSYEQYV. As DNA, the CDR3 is TGTGCCAGCAGTTACGACAGCAGCTCCTACGAGCAGTACGTC.

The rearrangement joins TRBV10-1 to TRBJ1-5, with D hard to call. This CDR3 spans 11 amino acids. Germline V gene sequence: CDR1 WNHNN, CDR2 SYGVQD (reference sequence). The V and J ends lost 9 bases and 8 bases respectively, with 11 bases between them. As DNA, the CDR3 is TGCGCCAGACAGATTTTGGAGCCCCAGCATTTT. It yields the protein CARQILEPQHF.

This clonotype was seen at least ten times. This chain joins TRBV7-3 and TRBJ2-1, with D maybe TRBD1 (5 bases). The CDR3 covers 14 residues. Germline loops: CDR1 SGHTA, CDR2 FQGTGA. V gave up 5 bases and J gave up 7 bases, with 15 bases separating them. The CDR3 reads CASSPQGTRNEQFF. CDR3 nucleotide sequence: TGTGCCAGCAGCCCCCAGGGTACGAGAAATGAGCAGTTCTTC.

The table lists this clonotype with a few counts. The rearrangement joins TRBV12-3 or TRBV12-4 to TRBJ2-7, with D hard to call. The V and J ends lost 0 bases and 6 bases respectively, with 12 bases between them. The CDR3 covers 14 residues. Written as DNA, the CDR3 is TGTGCCAGCAGTTTAGCGCAATTGGGAAGCGAGCAGTACGTC. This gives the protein CASSLAQLGSEQYV.

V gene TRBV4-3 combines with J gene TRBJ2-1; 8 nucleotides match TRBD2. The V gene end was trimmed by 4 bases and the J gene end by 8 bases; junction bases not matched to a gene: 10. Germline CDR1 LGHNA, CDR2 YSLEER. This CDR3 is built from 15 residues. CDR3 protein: CASSPSGGPVYEQFF. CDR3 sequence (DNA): TGCGCCAGCAGCCCAAGCGGGGGCCCCGTCTATGAGCAGTTCTTC.

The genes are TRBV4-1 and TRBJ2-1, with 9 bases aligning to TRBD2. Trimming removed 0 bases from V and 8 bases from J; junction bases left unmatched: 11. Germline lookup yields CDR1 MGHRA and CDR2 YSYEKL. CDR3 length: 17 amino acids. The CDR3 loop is CASSQDQRAGGPHEQFF. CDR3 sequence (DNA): TGCGCCAGCAGCCAAGATCAGAGAGCGGGGGGCCCCCATGAGCAGTTCTTC.

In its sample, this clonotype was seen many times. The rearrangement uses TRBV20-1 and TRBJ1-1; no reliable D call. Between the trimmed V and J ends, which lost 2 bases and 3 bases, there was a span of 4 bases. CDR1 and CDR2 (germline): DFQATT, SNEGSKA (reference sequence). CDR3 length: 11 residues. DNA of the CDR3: TGCAGTGCTAGAAGAGACACTGAAGCTTTCTTT. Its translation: CSARRDTEAFF.